These T cell receptor beta chains were read from a single sample in a study of shared clonotypes between healthy human individuals. The assay was immunoSEQ multiplex PCR, and TCRdb's table has in-frame clones only and misses some. The data hold approximately 530,000 clones, with 90% to 96% observed a single time. The sample taken for sequencing was naive CD4+ T cells sorted from blood. Every receptor here comes from a woman younger than 45 in good health. CDR3s include the opening cysteine and the closing phenylalanine or tryptophan. D genes are given only for firm matches. Not all rows give a size; the values are once, few, many and, for expanded clones, a class.

V	length	D	J	size	DNA	CDR3
TRBV4-2	18	-	TRBJ1-4	-	TGTGCCAGCAGCCAATCCTCAGGGGTGTTCGCCACTAATGAAAAACTGTTTTTT	CASSQSSGVFATNEKLFF
TRBV7-2	16	-	TRBJ2-3	-	TGTGCCAGCAGCTTATCGTGGTTAACTAGCACAGATACGCAGTATTTT	CASSLSWLTSTDTQYF
TRBV19	13	-	TRBJ1-5	-	TGTGCCAGTAGTGAACAAAGCAATCAGCCCCAGCATTTT	CASSEQSNQPQHF
TRBV28	11	-	TRBJ1-1	-	TGTGCCAGCAGCCAGGACCCGGAAGCTTTCTTT	CASSQDPEAFF
TRBV5-1	13	-	TRBJ2-5	-	TGCGCCAGCAGCTTGGTTCCGGAGGAGACCCAGTACTTC	CASSLVPEETQYF
TRBV19	14	TRBD1	TRBJ2-7	-	TGTGCCAGTAGTCCGGGACAGAGTGCCTACGAGCAGTACTTC	CASSPGQSAYEQYF
TRBV21-1	16	-	TRBJ2-7	-	TGTGCCAGCAGCAAATCGCCTCCGGGAATCTCCTACGAGCAGTACTTC	CASSKSPPGISYEQYF
TRBV18	13	-	TRBJ1-2	-	TGTGCCAGCTCACCAGGCCCTGCCTGGGGCTACACCTTC	CASSPGPAWGYTF
TRBV18	12	TRBD1	TRBJ2-3	-	TGTGCCAGCGACAGGGGTACAGATACGCAGTATTTT	CASDRGTDTQYF
TRBV28	14	TRBD1	TRBJ1-2	-	TGTGCCAGCAGTTTGCAACAGGGGAACTATGGCTACACCTTC	CASSLQQGNYGYTF
TRBV5-1	17	-	TRBJ1-5	-	TGCGCCAGCAGCTTGGCCCCGGGACCCCGGAGCAATCAGCCCCAGCATTTT	CASSLAPGPRSNQPQHF
TRBV7-6	15	-	TRBJ2-7	-	TGTGCCAGCAGCGCAGAGGAAGTTTTCTCCTACGAGCAGTACTTC	CASSAEEVFSYEQYF
TRBV18	16	TRBD1	TRBJ2-2	once	TGTGCCAGCTCACCAGGGGACAGAGCGAACACCGGGGAGCTGTTTTTT	CASSPGDRANTGELFF
TRBV7-2	17	-	TRBJ2-6	-	TGTGCCAGCAGCTTTATAGCGGATGACTCTGGGGCCAACGTCCTGACTTTC	CASSFIADDSGANVLTF
TRBV27	16	-	TRBJ2-7	-	TGTGCCAGCAGTTTAGCCGGTACCCAGGGCACCTACGAGCAGTACTTC	CASSLAGTQGTYEQYF
TRBV5-1	15	TRBD1	TRBJ1-2	-	TGCGCCAGCAGCTTGGAGCGACAGGGGGCGGGTGGCTACACCTTC	CASSLERQGAGGYTF
TRBV28	16	-	TRBJ2-7	once	TGTGCCAGCAGTCCAGGCACCGCGGACCGCTTTGGCGAGCAGTACTTC	CASSPGTADRFGEQYF
TRBV7-2	17	-	TRBJ2-6	-	TGTGCCAGCAGCCCCACGGGAGCTTTCTCTGGGGCCAACGTCCTGACTTTC	CASSPTGAFSGANVLTF
TRBV6-5	13	-	TRBJ2-3	-	TGTGCCAGCAGGACAAGTATCCCAGATACGCAGTATTTT	CASRTSIPDTQYF
TRBV5-6	15	-	TRBJ2-1	-	TGTGCCAGCAGCTTGTTGGCGGATTCCTACAATGAGCAGTTCTTC	CASSLLADSYNEQFF